This T cell receptor beta chain was captured by sequencing in a study of CD8+CD57+ T cells in acquired aplastic anemia. Across the study: The average for DNA from sorted CD4+ and CD8+ cells was 3 to 4 ug. General observations from the study: Significance was not reached for CD8+ Simpson's diversity between patients and controls. Patients and controls turned out to have roughly 31 CD8+ CDR3 sequences in common.

TCR beta VDJ and CDR3 were profiled, and genomic DNA was the template. Using its own MiXCR run on the reads, TCRdb lists one record per CDR3 protein. The sample lists around 180,000 distinct CDR3 sequences, roughly 64% occurring once. Points on this clonotype: Its antigen remains unidentified.

Germline assignment: CDR1 SNHLY and CDR2 FYNNEI. This CDR3 comprises 14 residues. V dropped 5 bases and J dropped 0; count of bases not matched to a gene: 2. The source of this sequence is a human donor with severe aplastic anemia or a healthy control (not recorded which). Sequencing was done on a sample of sorted CD4+, CD8+, or CD8+CD57+ T cells (not recorded which) from PBMCs. This sequence joins TRBV2 and TRBJ1-1; 8 nucleotides match TRBD1. In nucleotides, the CDR3 is TGTGCCAGCAGTAGACAGGGGATGAACACTGAAGCTTTCTTT. Residues: CASSRQGMNTEAFF.